The clone carrying this T cell receptor beta chain was observed at least ten times. With a duration under 2 months, the hyperthyroidism was newly diagnosed in patients aged 18 to 65. Diagnoses were made from clinical symptoms, serum measures (thyroxine and TRAb), thyroid ultrasound and orbital computed tomography. Amplification yielded TCR beta CDR3 regions, with RNA transcripts as the source. A first-round RT-PCR of the TCR CDR3 used the HTBI primer set. TCRdb fed the multiplex PCR reads into MiXCR, producing one record per CDR3 protein. Here the sample spans a few hundred thousand distinct CDR3 sequences, less than 25% being singletons. This sample is drawn from a study of T cells in Graves' hyperthyroidism and ophthalmopathy. Trimming cost V 4 bases and J 4 bases; bases outside gene matches: 3. The CDR3 totals 13 residues.

The chain carries TRBV12-3 or TRBV12-4 and TRBJ1-1; 7 bases are shared with TRBD1. Specimen: blood. This receptor was identified in a man in his late teens or twenties with Graves' hyperthyroidism. Here the CDR3 reads CASSSAGGTEAFF. CDR3 coding DNA: TGTGCCAGCAGTTCAGCAGGGGGCACTGAAGCTTTCTTT.